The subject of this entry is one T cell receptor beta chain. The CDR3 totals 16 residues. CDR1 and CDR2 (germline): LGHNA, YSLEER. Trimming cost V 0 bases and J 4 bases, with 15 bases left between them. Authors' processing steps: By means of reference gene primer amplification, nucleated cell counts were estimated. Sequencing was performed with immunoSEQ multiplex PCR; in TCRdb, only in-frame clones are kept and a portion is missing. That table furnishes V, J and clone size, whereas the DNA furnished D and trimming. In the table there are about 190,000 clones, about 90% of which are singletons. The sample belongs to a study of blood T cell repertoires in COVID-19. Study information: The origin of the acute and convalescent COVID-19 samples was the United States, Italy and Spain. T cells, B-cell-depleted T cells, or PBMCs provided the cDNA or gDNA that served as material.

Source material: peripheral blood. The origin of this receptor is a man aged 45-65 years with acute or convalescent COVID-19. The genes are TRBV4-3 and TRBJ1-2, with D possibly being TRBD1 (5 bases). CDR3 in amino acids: CASSQERGLRTYGYTF. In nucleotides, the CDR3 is TGCGCCAGCAGCCAAGAAAGGGGCCTGCGAACCTATGGCTACACCTTC.